The present T cell receptor (beta chain) was sequenced within a study of cytomegalovirus exposure and HLA in healthy donors. To note about this clone: Its antigen remains unidentified.

Germline V lookup: CDR1 SGDLS, CDR2 YYNGEE. V lost 2 bases and J lost 4; bases outside the gene matches: 13. The CDR3 loop spans 17 amino acids. Researchers ran the PCR with 60 Vbeta and 13 Jbeta primers. Original methodology: Unique TCR beta chains numbered 80 million to 95 million in a later analysis, with approximately 10 million shared. Profiling relied on immunoSEQ multiplex PCR, and the TCRdb table lists in-frame clones only, not all of them. The DNA was the basis for D and trimming; V, J and clone size are from that table. The sample table includes some 200,000 clones. Participants comprised healthy donors of bone marrow. Study-wide results and caveats: Across donors, most TCRs were seen rarely, yet some public ones were widespread.

This chain links TRBV9 with TRBJ1-1; TRBD1 matches 8 bases. Material: PBMCs. The receptor comes from a boy between 10 and 17 years old in good health and CMV-seronegative. This chain's CDR3 is CASSVFDQQGVGTEAFF. The CDR3 nucleotides are TGTGCCAGCAGCGTTTTTGACCAACAGGGGGTGGGCACTGAAGCTTTCTTT. Full variable domain (missing parts from reference TRBV9 and TRBJ1-1): DSGVTQTPKHLITATGQRVTLRCSPRSGDLSVYWYQQSLDQGLQFLIQYYNGEERAKGNILERFSAQQFPDLHSELNLSSLELGDSALYFCASSVFDQQGVGTEAFFGQGTRLTVV.